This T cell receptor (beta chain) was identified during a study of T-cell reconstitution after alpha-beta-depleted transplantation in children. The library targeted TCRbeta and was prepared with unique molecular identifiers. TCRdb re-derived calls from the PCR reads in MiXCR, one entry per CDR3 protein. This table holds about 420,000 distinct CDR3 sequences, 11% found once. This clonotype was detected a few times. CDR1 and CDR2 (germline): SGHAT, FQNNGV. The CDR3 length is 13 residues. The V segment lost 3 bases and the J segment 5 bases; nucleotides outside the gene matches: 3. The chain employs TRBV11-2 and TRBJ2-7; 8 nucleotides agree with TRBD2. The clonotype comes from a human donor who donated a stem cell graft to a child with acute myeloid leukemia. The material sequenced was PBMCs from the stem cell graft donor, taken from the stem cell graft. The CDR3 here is CASSLGLEDEQYV. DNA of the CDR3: TGTGCCAGCAGCTTGGGACTAGAAGACGAGCAGTACGTC.